The next 8 T cell receptor beta chains were all read from a single sample in a study of control samples from healthy donors and cancer patients. Some clones are missing from TCRdb's copy, which holds only in-frame ones; the method was immunoSEQ multiplex PCR. The data contain 90,000 to 130,000 clones, 70% to 85% of them singletons. The specimen sequenced was blood. All receptors derive from a man in his late teens or twenties in good health.

The gene calls are TRBV24-1 and TRBJ2-6; D remains unclear. Trimming took off 7 bases at V and 2 bases at J, with 8 bases between the two ends. This CDR3 region has 14 residues. Germline assignment: CDR1 KGHDR and CDR2 SFDVKD. CDR3 amino acids: CATSPRAGANVLTF. The DNA of the CDR3 is TGTGCCACCAGCCCTAGGGCTGGGGCCAACGTCCTGACTTTC.

The chain employs TRBV20-1 and TRBJ1-4, with 8 nucleotides matching TRBD1. From germline, CDR1 is DFQATT and CDR2 SNEGSKA (reference sequence). This CDR3 comprises 14 residues. V was clipped by 3 bases and J by 10 bases; unmatched bases: 10. Here the CDR3 reads CSASSGGGYGKLFF. CDR3 nucleotides: TGCAGTGCTAGTTCAGGGGGCGGTTACGGAAAACTGTTTTTT.

CDR3 in amino acids: CATSDPGQGGDEQFF. CDR3 nucleotides: TGTGCCACCAGTGACCCGGGACAGGGAGGGGATGAGCAGTTCTTC. The chain links TRBV24-1 to TRBJ2-1; 9 bases are a match to TRBD1. CDR3 length equals 15 residues. The V gene's germline CDR1 is KGHDR and CDR2 SFDVKD. V was pared by 4 bases and J by 8 bases, with 8 bases of the junction left unmatched.

The rearrangement joins TRBV5-6 to TRBJ1-4; 9 bases are shared with TRBD1. Trimming cost V 3 bases and J 7 bases; bases outside gene matches: 10. Germline V gene lookup returns CDR1 SGHDT and CDR2 YYEEEE. The CDR3 extends over 16 amino acids. CDR3 protein: CASSSMEQGAGEKLFF. CDR3 in DNA: TGTGCCAGCAGCTCGATGGAACAGGGGGCGGGTGAAAAACTGTTTTTT. The full variable domain, rest sourced from reference TRBV5-6 and TRBJ1-4, is DAGVTQSPTHLIKTRGQQVTLRCSPKSGHDTVSWYQQALGQGPQFIFQYYEEEERQRGNFPDRFSGHQFPNYSSELNVNALLLGDSALYLCASSSMEQGAGEKLFFGSGTQLSVL.

The rearrangement uses TRBV4-1 and TRBJ2-5, with 13 bases that match TRBD2. V trimming: 5 bases; J trimming: 3 bases; junction bases outside the gene matches: 15. CDR3 length: 19 amino acids. Germline assignment: CDR1 MGHRA and CDR2 YSYEKL. CDR3 in amino acids: CASSLQPGLAGIEKETQYF. In nucleotides, the CDR3 is TGCGCCAGCAGCTTACAACCGGGACTAGCGGGGATCGAAAAAGAGACCCAGTACTTC.

This clone has a handful of counts. The rearrangement links TRBV4-3 to TRBJ2-1; D is ambiguous. Germline-derived CDR1 and CDR2 are LGHNA and YSLEER. This CDR3 has 13 amino acids. The V gene lost 4 bases and the J gene lost 1 base, with 5 bases spanning the gap. The CDR3 region has the DNA TGCGCCAGCAGCCGGGGATCCTACAATGAGCAGTTCTTC. Translated, it gives CASSRGSYNEQFF.

The chain combines TRBV25-1 with TRBJ2-7, with D unresolved. The CDR3 extends over 14 amino acids. Per germline, CDR1 MGHDK and CDR2 SYGVNS. The V and J ends lost 7 bases and 4 bases respectively, with 17 bases between them. The CDR3 spells CASTSPHESYEQYF. In DNA, the CDR3 is TGTGCCAGCACCAGCCCACACGAGAGTTACGAGCAGTACTTC.

The chain links TRBV20-1 to TRBJ1-1, with D possibly TRBD1 on 5 matching bases. This CDR3 contains 10 residues. Germline V lookup: CDR1 DFQATT, CDR2 SNEGSKA (reference sequence). In DNA form, the CDR3 reads TGCAGCTACGGGGGCACTGAAGCTTTCTTT. It is translated as CSYGGTEAFF.